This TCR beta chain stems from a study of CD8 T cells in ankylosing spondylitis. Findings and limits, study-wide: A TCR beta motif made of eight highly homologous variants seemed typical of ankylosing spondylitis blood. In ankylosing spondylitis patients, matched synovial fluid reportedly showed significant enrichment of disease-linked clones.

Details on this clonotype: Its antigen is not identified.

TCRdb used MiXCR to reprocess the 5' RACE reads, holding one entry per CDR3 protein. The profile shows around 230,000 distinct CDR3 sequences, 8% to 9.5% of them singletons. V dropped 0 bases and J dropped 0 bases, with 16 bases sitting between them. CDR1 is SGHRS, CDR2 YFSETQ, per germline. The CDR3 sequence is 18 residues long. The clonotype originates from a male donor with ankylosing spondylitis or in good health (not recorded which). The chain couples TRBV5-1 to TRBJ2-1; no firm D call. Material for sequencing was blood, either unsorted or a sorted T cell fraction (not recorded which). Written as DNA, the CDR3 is TGCGCCAGCAGCTTGGAGGGCCAGGCTACCCGCTCCTACAATGAGCAGTTCTTC. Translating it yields CASSLEGQATRSYNEQFF.